The 31 T cell receptor beta chains presented below share a single source sample, sequenced in a study of glioma-infiltrating T cells. The iRepertoire nested amplicon-rescue multiplex PCR amplified TCR alpha and beta CDR3s from RNA. From the multiplex PCR reads, TCRdb called clonotypes with MiXCR, one entry per CDR3 protein. The data show approximately 120,000 distinct CDR3 sequences, with roughly 24% seen just once and approximately 14% held by the top ten. The sequenced material came from glioma tissue, nonneoplastic brain tissue, or PBMCs (not recorded which). The receptor set was obtained from a human donor with low-grade glioma or glioblastoma, undergoing nonglioma brain surgery, or in good health (not recorded which).

Worth noting for this clonotype: Since a much larger clone is just one base distant, this may be a read error. CDR3 nucleotide sequence: TGTGCCAGCAGCTTAGCTAGGTCAGGGGGCTTCTATGGCTACACCTTC. The encoded protein is CASSLARSGGFYGYTF. The V call is TRBV7-9, the J call TRBJ1-2; 8 nucleotides agree with TRBD1. V shed 0 bases, J shed 4 bases, and the junction held 7 bases outside the gene matches. Germline-derived CDR1 and CDR2 are SEHNR and FQNEAQ (reference sequence). The CDR3 loop spans 16 amino acids.

This clonotype was found many times. The rearrangement links TRBV7-9 to TRBJ2-3, with 7 bases lining up with TRBD1. Germline V gives CDR1 SEHNR, CDR2 FQNEAQ (reference sequence). The CDR3 sequence is 16 residues long. The V segment lost 5 bases and the J segment 0 bases; nucleotides outside the gene matches: 8. CDR3 amino acids: CASSPLWTGSTDTQYF. CDR3 in DNA: TGTGCCAGCAGCCCCCTTTGGACAGGTAGCACAGATACGCAGTATTTT.

Concerning this clonotype: This may stem from a read error, because a much larger clone lies one nucleotide away. The chain employs TRBV3-1 and TRBJ2-5; no clear D. Germline V gene lookup returns CDR1 LGHDT and CDR2 YNNKEL (reference sequence). This CDR3 has 14 residues. V gave up 0 bases and J gave up 5 bases, with 10 bases separating them. The CDR3 protein is CASSQDLQLETQYF. The CDR3 DNA is TGTGCCAGCAGCCAAGATCTTCAGTTGGAGACCCAGTACTTC.

This clonotype was recorded at least ten times. The J gene is TRBJ2-5, the V gene TRBV7-2; D remains ambiguous. Germline V gene data show CDR1 as SGHTA and CDR2 as FQGNSA. The CDR3 has 13 amino acids. V was clipped by 2 bases and J by 5 bases, with 9 bases between them. CDR3 residues: CASSLLMEETQYF. The CDR3 DNA sequence: TGTGCCAGCAGCTTACTGATGGAGGAGACCCAGTACTTC. Based on the CDR3 plus reference TRBV7-2 and TRBJ2-5, the full variable domain is GAGVSQSPSNKVTEKGKDVELRCDPISGHTALYWYRQSLGQGLEFLIYFQGNSAPDKSGLPSDRFSAERTGGSVSTLTIQRTQQEDSAVYLCASSLLMEETQYFGPGTRLLVL.

This clonotype was detected a few times. This chain connects TRBV11-1 to TRBJ2-6, with D tentatively TRBD2 (6 bases). Per germline, CDR1 SGHAT and CDR2 FQDESV (reference sequence). Trimming cost V 5 bases and J 0 bases, with 17 bases left between them. CDR3 length equals 18 residues. The DNA for the CDR3 is TGTGCCAGCAGCGCCCCGGTCGGACTATCCTCTGGGGCCAACGTCCTGACTTTC. Translation gives CASSAPVGLSSGANVLTF. Full variable domain (remainder filled in from reference TRBV11-1 and TRBJ2-6): EAEVAQSPRYKITEKSQAVAFWCDPISGHATLYWYRQILGQGPELLVQFQDESVVDDSQLPKDRFSAERLKGVDSTLKIQPAELGDSAMYLCASSAPVGLSSGANVLTFGAGSRLTVL.

The table lists this clonotype with many counts. This chain connects TRBV12-3 or TRBV12-4 to TRBJ1-5; the D is unclear. The V gene lost 1 base and the J gene lost 7 bases, with 8 bases spanning the gap. This CDR3 has 13 residues. The CDR3 DNA follows: TGTGCCAGCAGTTTAGTGCCCCCCCAGCCCCAGCATTTT. Its translation is CASSLVPPQPQHF.

This rearrangement joins TRBV29-1 to TRBJ2-5, with unresolved D. Germline-derived CDR1 and CDR2 are SQVTM and ANQGSEA. The V gene lost 6 bases and the J gene lost 3 bases, with 14 bases spanning the gap. CDR3 length equals 13 residues. The CDR3 sequence is CSVVYGVKETQYF. The CDR3 DNA reads TGCAGCGTCGTGTATGGAGTGAAAGAGACCCAGTACTTC.

In its sample, this clonotype was seen many times. V gene TRBV25-1 combines with J gene TRBJ2-1; D ambiguous. Germline V CDR1 and CDR2: MGHDK, SYGVNS. Trimming took off 8 bases at V and 4 bases at J, with 9 bases between the two ends. This CDR3 region has 12 residues. The CDR3 region is CASGSMYNEQFF. The DNA of the CDR3 is TGTGCCAGCGGATCTATGTACAATGAGCAGTTCTTC.

This clonotype was counted at least ten times. This chain connects TRBV7-2 to TRBJ1-1; 7 bases match TRBD1. Germline CDR1 is SGHTA and CDR2 is FQGNSA. CDR3 size: 14 residues. Losses at the gene ends were 5 bases for V and 5 bases for J; bases not matched to a gene: 8. CDR3 sequence: CASSLTGDWTEAFF. The CDR3 DNA is TGTGCCAGCAGCCTTACAGGGGATTGGACTGAAGCTTTCTTT.

The table lists this clonotype with many counts. The chain links TRBV27 to TRBJ2-1, with 13 nucleotides matching TRBD2. The CDR3 covers 15 residues. In germline, CDR1 is MNHEY, CDR2 SMNVEV (reference sequence). V lost 5 bases, J lost 6 bases, and 4 bases stayed unmatched. The CDR3: CASSLGTSGTNEQFF. For the CDR3, the DNA is TGTGCCAGCAGTCTGGGGACTAGCGGGACCAATGAGCAGTTCTTC.

This clonotype has a count of ten or more. The genes are TRBV6-1 and TRBJ1-2; 7 nucleotides match TRBD1. Trimming took 5 bases from V and 5 from J; bases not matched to a gene: 14. Germline V gene sequence: CDR1 MNHNS, CDR2 SASEGT. The CDR3 covers 16 residues. The CDR3 coding sequence is TGTGCCAGCAGTTTAACGGGCCCTCAGGGGGTATATGGCTACACCTTC. Translation gives CASSLTGPQGVYGYTF.

This clonotype was counted at least ten times. V gene TRBV20-1 combines with J gene TRBJ2-1; no clear D. Per germline, CDR1 DFQATT and CDR2 SNEGSKA (reference sequence). The V end lost 0 bases, the J end lost 0 bases, and 12 bases lay between the germline ends. The CDR3 runs 16 residues. This CDR3 is CSARDPATRSYNEQFF. CDR3 coding DNA: TGCAGTGCTAGAGATCCGGCTACCCGCTCCTACAATGAGCAGTTCTTC.

About this clonotype: One end of the junction varies from germline; a read error may be responsible. J is TRBJ1-1 and V is TRBV18; perhaps TRBD1 as D (6 bases). The CDR3 is made up of 12 amino acids. CDR1 and CDR2 (germline): KGHSH, LQKENI. DNA for the CDR3: TGTGCCAGCTCAGAGATGGACAGTGAAACTTTCTTT. This sequence encodes CASSEMDSETFF.

Ten or more counts support this clonotype. The rearrangement links TRBV2 to TRBJ1-3; D call uncertain. The ends were cut back, 7 bases at V and 3 bases at J, with 4 bases in the middle. The germline V gene has CDR1 SNHLY and CDR2 FYNNEI. The CDR3 runs 11 residues. The CDR3 DNA reads TGTGCCAGCACGATTGGAAACACCATATATTTT. Translating gives CASTIGNTIYF.

The chain joins TRBV7-2 to TRBJ2-3; D gene uncertain. V was cut by 1 base and J by 0 bases, with 8 bases left in between. This CDR3 spans 15 amino acids. Germline CDR1 SGHTA, CDR2 FQGNSA. Here the CDR3 DNA reads TGTGCCAGCAGCTTAGTTACCAAAAGCACAGATACGCAGTATTTT. The encoded protein is CASSLVTKSTDTQYF.

Worth noting for this clonotype: One base away lies a much larger clone, so this may be a sequencing read error. The chain employs TRBV7-2 and TRBJ2-1; no firm D call. The CDR3 is 11 amino acids. Germline CDR1 is SGHTA and CDR2 is FQGNSA. CDR3 amino acids: CASSLSEEHFF. CDR3 bases: TGTGCCAGCAGCTTAAGCGAGGAGCATTTCTTC.

As to this clonotype: A much bigger clone sits one base away, suggesting this may be a read error. V usage is TRBV18 and J usage is TRBJ2-7; D is uncertain. Germline CDR1 KGHSH, CDR2 LQKENI. CDR3 length: 15 amino acids. The V end was cut by 1 base, the J end by 0 bases, with 10 bases between. This CDR3 reads CASSPRAYSSYEQYF. Written as DNA, the CDR3 is TGTGCCAGCTCACCACGGGCGTACAGCTCCTACGAGCAGTACTTC.

This clonotype appeared many times. The chain recombines TRBV6-1 with TRBJ2-7, with D perhaps TRBD1 (5 bases). From germline, CDR1 is MNHNS and CDR2 SASEGT. The CDR3 covers 12 residues. The germline V and J ends were trimmed by 6 bases and 1 base, with 7 bases remaining between them. The CDR3, as DNA: TGTGCCAGCAGCAGGGTGTCCTACGAGCAGTACTTC. It translates to CASSRVSYEQYF.

Details on this clonotype: This may be a read error, as it is one base from a much larger clone. The rearrangement uses TRBV7-2 and TRBJ2-1; D is unclear. Trimming removed 5 bases from V and 7 bases from J, with 18 bases in between. Germline V gene lookup returns CDR1 SGHTA and CDR2 FQGNSA. This CDR3 has 15 residues. The CDR3 nucleotides are TGTGCCAGCAGCCCCCAGATTATGAATAGGAATGAGCAGTTCTTC. This gives the protein CASSPQIMNRNEQFF. Complete variable domain (other parts from reference TRBV7-2 and TRBJ2-1): GAGVSQSPSNKVTEKGKDVELRCDPISGHTALYWYRQSLGQGLEFLIYFQGNSAPDKSGLPSDRFSAERTGGSVSTLTIQRTQQEDSAVYLCASSPQIMNRNEQFFGPGTRLTVL.

The table lists this clonotype with many counts. The chain links TRBV6-1 to TRBJ2-1; 9 bases are a match to TRBD2. The V segment lost 6 bases and the J segment 12 bases; nucleotides outside the gene matches: 18. The V gene's germline CDR1 is MNHNS and CDR2 SASEGT. This CDR3 region has 16 residues. The CDR3, as DNA: TGTGCCAGCAGCGCACAGGGACTAGCTGACTATCGGGTGCAGTTCTTC. This sequence encodes CASSAQGLADYRVQFF.

About this clonotype: A clone one base away is much larger, so this may be a read error. This chain joins TRBV5-1 and TRBJ2-7; weak D call: TRBD1 (6 bases). Deletions cut 2 bases from V and 7 bases from J, with 13 bases between. Germline V gene lookup returns CDR1 SGHRS and CDR2 YFSETQ. The CDR3 is made up of 13 amino acids. The CDR3 nucleotides read TGCGCCAGCAGCTTCTTGGGGGCGGTTGAGCAGTACTTC. Translating it yields CASSFLGAVEQYF.

On this clonotype itself: This may be a read error: a much more frequent sequence differs by one nucleotide. This chain connects TRBV29-1 to TRBJ1-1; D gene uncertain. V lost 1 base and J lost 5, with 17 bases in between. The CDR3 covers 15 residues. Looked up from germline, CDR1 is SQVTM and CDR2 is ANQGSEA. The chain's CDR3 is CSVEGGVLGRTEAFF. The CDR3 bases are TGCAGCGTTGAAGGGGGAGTATTGGGTAGAACTGAAGCTTTCTTT.

The table lists this clonotype with a few counts. J is TRBJ2-7 and V is TRBV29-1; a weak D match, TRBD2 (6 bases). Germline lookup yields CDR1 SQVTM and CDR2 ANQGSEA. V lost 1 base, J lost 11 bases, and 18 bases lay in between. The CDR3 is 13 amino acids. The CDR3 loop reads CSVEAPGLLGKYF. The DNA for the CDR3 is TGCAGCGTTGAAGCCCCGGGACTCCTCGGGAAGTACTTC.

The chain employs TRBV29-1 and TRBJ2-5; tentative D call: TRBD2 (5 bases). From germline, CDR1 is SQVTM and CDR2 ANQGSEA. CDR3 size: 12 residues. Trimming pared 6 bases from V and 7 bases from J, leaving 15 bases between. CDR3 amino acids: CSVDTREGTQYF. Written as DNA, the CDR3 is TGCAGCGTCGATACACGCGAGGGGACCCAGTACTTC.

This clonotype has just one count. V gene TRBV30 combines with J gene TRBJ1-1; D remains unclear. The CDR3 loop spans 12 amino acids. V was trimmed by 7 bases and J by 6 bases, leaving 15 bases between them. Germline V gene sequence: CDR1 GTSNPN, CDR2 SVGIG (reference sequence). In nucleotides, the CDR3 is TGTGCCTCGAAACAACAAAACGCTGAAGCTTTCTTT. Amino acids: CASKQQNAEAFF.

This clonotype was counted at least ten times. The V gene is TRBV27, the J gene TRBJ1-1, with D possibly matching TRBD1 (6 bases). The germline CDR1 and CDR2 sequences are MNHEY and SMNVEV (reference sequence). V lost 8 bases, J lost 1 base, and 11 bases lay in between. CDR3 length: 13 residues. CDR3 DNA sequence: TGTGCCAGCTACAGGGAGCGGAACACTGAAGCTTTCTTT. This sequence encodes CASYRERNTEAFF.

This clonotype was seen ten or more times. V gene TRBV20-1 combines with J gene TRBJ2-7, with 9 bases that match TRBD2. The germline V gene encodes CDR1 DFQATT and CDR2 SNEGSKA (reference sequence). The CDR3 sequence is 13 residues long. The trim removed 8 bases at V and 2 bases at J, leaving 7 bases unmatched. The CDR3 reads CSLKTSGTYEQYF. As DNA, the CDR3 is TGCAGTTTGAAGACTAGCGGAACCTACGAGCAGTACTTC.

The J gene is TRBJ1-5, the V gene TRBV30; possibly TRBD1 for D (5 bases). CDR1 is GTSNPN, CDR2 SVGIG, per germline (reference sequence). With 2 bases removed from V and 7 bases from J, the gap between germline ends came to 12 bases. The CDR3 loop spans 13 amino acids. The CDR3 region has the DNA TGTGCCTGGAGTCTAGGGGACGACCAGCCCCAGCATTTT. Translated: CAWSLGDDQPQHF.

This chain joins TRBV7-3 and TRBJ2-3, with 7 nucleotides matching TRBD2. The CDR3 sequence is 16 residues long. Germline V lookup: CDR1 SGHTA, CDR2 FQGTGA. V shed 1 base, J shed 2 bases, and the junction held 6 bases outside the gene matches. CDR3 sequence: CASSLIPSGPTDTQYF. The CDR3 DNA reads as TGTGCCAGCAGCTTAATCCCTAGCGGCCCCACAGATACGCAGTATTTT.

This clonotype showed up just a few times. The CDR3 DNA sequence: TGCGCCAGCAGCTCCCCAAGCGGGAGAGGGGGAGAGACCCAGTACTTC. Translated, it gives CASSSPSGRGGETQYF. The chain has TRBV5-1 and TRBJ2-5; 8 bases fit TRBD2. This CDR3 contains 16 residues. V dropped 3 bases and J dropped 4; count of bases not matched to a gene: 11. CDR1 and CDR2 (germline): SGHRS, YFSETQ.

The sample holds many counts of this clonotype. The genes are TRBV2 and TRBJ2-1; 9 nucleotides agree with TRBD2. CDR1 SNHLY and CDR2 FYNNEI come from the germline V gene. Losses at the gene ends were 3 bases for V and 7 bases for J; bases not matched to a gene: 4. This CDR3 has 14 amino acids. CDR3 nucleotide sequence: TGTGCCAGCAGTGAGACTAGCGGTGGAAATGAGCAGTTCTTC. It yields the protein CASSETSGGNEQFF.